These T cell receptor beta chains were read from a single sample in a study of blood T cells in healthy people across ages. TCRdb reanalysed the 5' RACE reads using MiXCR and keeps one entry per CDR3 protein. The sample has 800,000 or so distinct CDR3 sequences, more than 20% seen once. These data were also reused for a study on T cells of mothers and their children.

The specimen sequenced was blood. These receptor sequences come from a boy aged 5-17 years in good health. The CDR3 runs from the conserved cysteine through the conserved F or W. The order of the fields is J gene, V gene, D gene, clone size, CDR3 protein, CDR3 DNA. A D gene is named only where the DNA matches it firmly. Clone sizes are given selectively: once, few, many, or a class where the clone is expanded.

>TRBJ1-1|TRBV9|-|-
CASSVVGQHTEAFF
TGTGCCAGCAGCGTAGTTGGGCAGCACACTGAAGCTTTCTTT
>TRBJ1-4|TRBV20-1|-|few
CSARDTAAATNEKLFF
TGCAGTGCTAGAGATACTGCGGCGGCAACTAATGAAAAACTGTTTTTT
>TRBJ1-1|TRBV29-1|-|-
CSVHMPTEAFF
TGCAGCGTCCACATGCCCACTGAAGCTTTCTTT
>TRBJ1-1|TRBV20-1|TRBD1|few
CSARKGGLNTEAFF
TGCAGTGCTAGAAAAGGGGGCCTGAACACTGAAGCTTTCTTT
>TRBJ2-5|TRBV24-1|TRBD1|few
CATSDYPPSTGVGETQYF
TGTGCCACCAGTGACTATCCCCCGTCGACAGGGGTTGGGGAGACCCAGTACTTC
>TRBJ2-5|TRBV29-1|TRBD2|few
CSVDRTASGVQETQYF
TGCAGCGTGGACAGGACAGCTAGCGGGGTACAAGAGACCCAGTACTTC
>TRBJ2-3|TRBV7-2|-|-
CASSLGASVWTDTQYF
TGTGCCAGCAGCTTAGGGGCTAGCGTTTGGACAGATACGCAGTATTTT
>TRBJ2-6|TRBV20-1|TRBD1|-
CSATKQGALSGANVLTF
TGCAGTGCCACAAAACAGGGGGCTCTCTCTGGGGCCAACGTCCTGACTTTC
>TRBJ2-1|TRBV7-2|TRBD2|few
CASSLAGGGSEQFF
TGTGCCAGCAGCTTGGCGGGGGGAGGGTCAGAGCAGTTCTTC
>TRBJ2-7|TRBV20-1|TRBD2|few
CSKLGLAGDGYEQYF
TGCAGTAAATTGGGACTAGCGGGAGACGGCTACGAGCAGTACTTC
>TRBJ1-2|TRBV30|-|-
CAWTGNEYGYTF
TGTGCCTGGACGGGGAATGAGTATGGCTACACCTTC
>TRBJ2-1|TRBV5-1|TRBD1|many
CASSLALTGVVNEQFF
TGCGCCAGCAGCTTGGCCTTAACAGGGGTGGTCAATGAGCAGTTCTTC